This TCR beta chain was identified in a study of T cells in Graves' hyperthyroidism and ophthalmopathy. This clonotype was seen many times. The antigen remains undetermined. Study-wide results and limits: Most clonotypes expanded in the thyroid (above 0.001) were also present in blood.

TCR beta CDR3 regions were amplified from RNA transcripts. A set of HTBI primers served as the primers for a first-round RT-PCR of the TCR CDR3. MiXCR, run by TCRdb on the multiplex PCR reads, gives a single entry per CDR3 protein. This table has approximately 420,000 distinct CDR3 sequences, 15% appearing once. Graves' hyperthyroidism showing no ophthalmopathy progression within 18 months was considered stable. Together with thyroid ultrasound, orbital computed tomography, serum thyroxine and TRAb, clinical symptoms were used for diagnoses. From 8.5 to 10 ml of fresh peripheral blood, PBMCs were isolated. CDR3 length: 15 amino acids. Germline assignment: CDR1 SGHTA and CDR2 FQGNSA. Trimming took 5 bases from V and 5 from J; bases not matched to a gene: 7.

V and J are TRBV7-2 and TRBJ1-1; 11 positions match TRBD1. The sequence derives from a woman aged 30 to 39 with Graves' hyperthyroidism. The sample taken for sequencing was blood. DNA for the CDR3: TGTGCCAGCAGCCCCATCCGGGACAGGGGGACTGAAGCTTTCTTT. It translates to CASSPIRDRGTEAFF.